These 25 T cell receptor beta chains were sequenced from one sample in a study of T cells in women clearing cervical HPV infection. Generated by immunoSEQ multiplex PCR, the TCRdb table keeps only in-frame clones and is missing some. The specimen's table records about 40,000 clones. The sample was blood buffy coat. These receptors all stem from a woman aged 18-70 years with a cervical HPV16 infection that either progressed to CIN3+ or cleared (not recorded which).

Turning to this clone: From the germline J gene comes the end of the CDR3, since the read stops 3 residues before it. The rearrangement joins TRBV5-6 to TRBJ2-4; D might be TRBD1 (6 bases). This CDR3 has 14 amino acids. Trimming pared 3 bases from V and 3 bases from J, leaving 10 bases between. Germline CDR1 SGHDT, CDR2 YYEEEE. The chain's CDR3 is CASSSGVGKNIQYF. Partial CDR3 DNA: TGTGCCAGCAGCTCAGGGGTTGGCAAAAACATT.

The covered CDR3 bases are TGTGCCAGCAGCTTGGACAGGGGGAGTGAG. Encoded protein: CASSLDRGSE. The full CDR3 protein reads CASSLDRGSEQFF. The chain employs TRBV7-9 and TRBJ2-1; 10 bases are a match to TRBD1. Read coverage stops 3 residues before the CDR3 terminus; the germline J gene supplies the remainder. The germline V gene has CDR1 SEHNR and CDR2 FQNEAQ (reference sequence). This CDR3 comprises 13 residues. The V gene end was trimmed by 3 bases and the J gene end by 9 bases; junction bases not matched to a gene: 2.

Details on this clone: Coverage ceases 3 residues before the CDR3 finishes, and the germline J gene fills in the end. V and J are TRBV7-9 and TRBJ2-7; D is unclear. Germline assignment: CDR1 SEHNR and CDR2 FQNEAQ (reference sequence). Trimming left V 5 bases short and J 3 bases short, with 14 bases between. This CDR3 is 14 amino acids long. CDR3 DNA (partial): TGTGCCAGCAGCCCCCGCAGGATAGGCTACGAG. It translates to CASSPRRIGYE. In full, the CDR3 is CASSPRRIGYEQYF.

About this clone: The junction and the germline gene differ at one end; a read error may be behind it. The CDR3 end is not reached by the read, which stops 3 residues before it; the germline J gene fills it in. The V call is TRBV6-2 or TRBV6-3, the J call TRBJ2-3; D is uncertain. In germline, CDR1 is MNHEY, CDR2 SVGEGT. This CDR3 comprises 12 residues. Partial CDR3 DNA: TGTGCCAGCGGTTATAGCAATCAGCCG. The encoded protein is CASGYSNQP. The full CDR3 is CASGYSNQPQYF.

As regards this clone: The read ends 3 residues shy of where the CDR3 ends; the end is completed using the germline J gene. V gene TRBV20-1 combines with J gene TRBJ1-1; 7 nucleotides agree with TRBD1. With 4 bases clipped from V and 0 bases from J, the junction kept 8 bases outside the gene matches. The length of the CDR3 is 15 residues. Germline V gene lookup returns CDR1 DFQATT and CDR2 SNEGSKA (reference sequence). CDR3 residues: CSATQGTALNTEAFF. The sequenced part of the CDR3 DNA is TGCAGTGCTACCCAAGGGACAGCTTTGAACACTGAA.

For this clone: The read ends 3 residues early relative to the CDR3; the germline J gene fills the gap. The chain carries TRBV5-1 and TRBJ1-5; D not resolved. The V end was cut by 1 base, the J end by 5 bases, with 7 bases between. There are 13 residues in the CDR3. The germline V gene encodes CDR1 SGHRS and CDR2 YFSETQ. CDR3 DNA (partial): TGCGCCAGCAGCTTGACGTCGGATCAGCCC. This encodes CASSLTSDQP. The entire CDR3 protein is CASSLTSDQPQHF.

A note on this clone: The read stops 3 residues short of the end of the CDR3; the missing end is completed from the germline J gene. The chain recombines TRBV2 with TRBJ1-1; D ambiguous. Germline values: CDR1 SNHLY, CDR2 FYNNEI. CDR3 length: 10 amino acids. The ends were cut back, 8 bases at V and 5 bases at J, with 6 bases in the middle. This chain's CDR3 is CASWATEAFF. CDR3 DNA (partial): TGTGCCAGCTGGGCGACTGAA.

Worth noting for this clone: The DNA ends 3 residues before the CDR3 does, and the rest of the CDR3 is filled in from the germline J gene. The chain recombines TRBV14 with TRBJ2-2; D is undetermined. The CDR3 loop spans 14 amino acids. CDR1 and CDR2 from the germline V gene are SGHDN and FVKESK. Trimming cost V 4 bases and J 7 bases, with 13 bases left between them. CDR3 residues: CASSPFGAGGELFF. The sequenced CDR3 bases are TGTGCCAGCAGCCCGTTCGGTGCCGGCGGGGAG.

Worth noting for this clone: From the germline J gene comes the end of the CDR3, since the read stops 3 residues before it. Different DNA sequences within this sample yield the same CDR3. The chain joins TRBV7-9 to TRBJ1-3; the D gene is possibly TRBD1 (6 bases). The V gene's germline CDR1 is SEHNR and CDR2 FQNEAQ (reference sequence). V was clipped by 11 bases and J by 4 bases, with 15 bases between them. The CDR3 is made up of 13 amino acids. The CDR3 loop reads CAREGGEGNTIYF. Partial CDR3 DNA: TGTGCCCGGGAAGGGGGGGAAGGAAACACC.

About this clone itself: Sequencing ends 3 residues short of the CDR3 end; the germline J gene provides the rest. This chain links TRBV7-3 with TRBJ2-3; D unclear. Per the germline V gene, CDR1 is SGHTA and CDR2 is FQGTGA. Trimming left V 4 bases short and J 2 bases short, with 13 bases between. The CDR3 runs to 15 residues. The CDR3 DNA, read in part, is TGTGCCAGCAGCTCCTCCATCCTAGACACAGATACG. Its translation is CASSSSILDTDT. From start to end, the CDR3 is CASSSSILDTDTQYF.

For this clone: The read terminates 3 residues ahead of where the CDR3 ends, so the germline J gene completes it. The chain carries TRBV10-2 and TRBJ2-7; 9 nucleotides agree with TRBD1. J lost 0 bases, V lost 2 bases, and 5 bases had no gene match. The length of the CDR3 is 16 residues. Per germline, CDR1 WSHSY and CDR2 SAAADI. CDR3 in amino acids: CASSEGTGLTSYEQYF. The sequenced part of the CDR3 DNA is TGCGCCAGCAGTGAGGGGACAGGGTTGACCTCCTACGAG.

Concerning this clone: Sequencing ends 3 residues short of the CDR3 end; the germline J gene provides the rest. This chain links TRBV11-2 with TRBJ2-3; 9 positions agree with TRBD2. Looked up from germline, CDR1 is SGHAT and CDR2 is FQNNGV. V lost 1 base, J lost 6 bases, and 5 bases stayed unmatched. CDR3 length: 15 residues. The DNA read from the CDR3 is TGTGCCAGCAGCTTAGGCGGGGGGGCCGGGGATACG. This gives the protein CASSLGGGAGDT. The full CDR3 sequence reads CASSLGGGAGDTQYF.

CDR3 residues: CSARTGNEKLFF. CDR3 DNA (partial): TGCAGCGCACGGACAGGGAACGAAAAG. The chain links TRBV29-1 to TRBJ2-2; 8 nucleotides agree with TRBD1. The CDR3 is cut off 3 residues early in the read; its end comes from the germline J gene. From germline, CDR1 is SQVTM and CDR2 ANQGSEA. This CDR3 is built from 12 residues.

A remark on this clone: This CDR3 is also generated by other DNA sequences in the sample. The CDR3 protein is CASSLGVAGSDEAFF. The CDR3 DNA, read in part, is TGTGCCAGCAGCTTAGGAGTAGCGGGTAGCGACGAG. This chain joins TRBV7-9 and TRBJ1-1, with D unclear. The observed sequence ends 3 residues before the CDR3 terminus, with the missing tail filled in from the germline J gene. The CDR3 runs to 15 residues. Per the germline V gene, CDR1 is SEHNR and CDR2 is FQNEAQ (reference sequence).

A remark on this clone: The sequenced fragment ends 3 residues before the CDR3 boundary, so the rest is inferred from the germline J gene. The chain links TRBV19 to TRBJ2-4, with 7 bases fitting TRBD1. This CDR3 comprises 19 residues. CDR1 and CDR2 (germline): LNHDA, SQIVND (reference sequence). Partial CDR3 DNA: TGTGCCAGTAGTAGAACACTCATCTCGGGACAGACTATTAACTATGGT. This gives the protein CASSRTLISGQTINYG. The whole CDR3 reads CASSRTLISGQTINYGQYF.

To note about this clone: The read is 3 residues too short to cover the CDR3 end, so that end is filled in from the germline J gene. J is TRBJ1-4 and V is TRBV30; 8 bases line up with TRBD1. V was pared by 8 bases and J by 7 bases, with 6 bases of the junction left unmatched. The length of the CDR3 is 12 residues. CDR1 GTSNPN and CDR2 SVGIG come from the germline V gene (reference sequence). CDR3 residues: CALRDRIEKLFF. The sequenced CDR3 bases are TGTGCCCTTCGGGACAGGATTGAAAAA.

As for this clone: Sequence at one end of the junction differs from germline and may be a read error. The read gets to within 3 residues of the CDR3 end, and the germline J gene fills in the rest. Other DNA sequences within the sample encode an identical CDR3. The chain joins TRBV19 to TRBJ1-3, with TRBD1 matching over 8 bases. CDR3 size: 15 residues. The germline CDR1 and CDR2 sequences are LNHDA and SQIVND (reference sequence). CDR3 sequence reads: CASSPDRVFGNTIYF. CDR3 bases read: TGTGCCAGTAGCCCGGACAGGGTATTTGGAAACACT.

With regard to this clone: With the read ending 3 residues before the CDR3 end, the germline J gene is used to fill in that end. The J gene is TRBJ1-2, the V gene TRBV2; D is ambiguous. V was pared by 4 bases and J by 0 bases, with 9 bases between. CDR1 and CDR2 from the germline V gene are SNHLY and FYNNEI. The CDR3 length is 14 residues. The CDR3 region is CASSVDSANYGYTF. CDR3 DNA, as far as it was read: TGTGCCAGCAGTGTGGACTCTGCTAACTATGGC.

In regard to this clone: The read terminates 3 residues ahead of where the CDR3 ends, so the germline J gene completes it. The chain carries TRBV11-2 and TRBJ2-5; 11 bases fit TRBD2. The trim removed 6 bases at V and 5 bases at J, leaving 5 bases unmatched. This CDR3 has 14 residues. Germline lookup yields CDR1 SGHAT and CDR2 FQNNGV. The sequenced part of the CDR3 DNA is TGTGCCAGCAGGAGACTAGCGGGGCTGGAGACC. It codes for CASRRLAGLET. In full, the CDR3 is CASRRLAGLETQYF.

On this clone itself: The read halts 3 residues ahead of the CDR3 end, with the missing end drawn from the germline J gene. The rearrangement joins TRBV29-1 to TRBJ2-1; 11 bases align to TRBD2. With 7 bases clipped from V and 2 bases from J, the junction kept 4 bases outside the gene matches. This CDR3 has 14 amino acids. Germline V gives CDR1 SQVTM, CDR2 ANQGSEA. The covered CDR3 bases are TGCAGCGGGGCTAGCGGGGGGACCTACAATGAG. Translating it yields CSGASGGTYNE. The full CDR3 sequence reads CSGASGGTYNEQFF.

A remark on this clone: From the germline J gene comes the end of the CDR3, since the read stops 3 residues before it. V and J are TRBV19 and TRBJ1-5, with D possibly matching TRBD1 (5 bases). The CDR3 spans 15 residues. Germline CDR1 is LNHDA and CDR2 is SQIVND (reference sequence). V was trimmed by 7 bases and J by 0 bases, leaving 13 bases between them. The CDR3 loop reads CASNPDSDSNQPQHF. CDR3 DNA, as far as it was read: TGTGCCAGTAATCCCGACAGTGATAGCAATCAGCCC.

Comment on this clone: The read comes to an end 3 residues before the CDR3 does, leaving the germline J gene to fill in the end. The J gene is TRBJ2-2, the V gene TRBV11-3, with D possibly being TRBD1 (5 bases). Trimming took off 1 base at V and 4 bases at J, with 10 bases between the two ends. The CDR3 extends over 15 amino acids. Germline V gene lookup returns CDR1 SGHNT and CDR2 YENEEA. The CDR3: CASSLVRGGTGELFF. The DNA read from the CDR3 is TGTGCCAGCAGCTTAGTAAGGGGCGGCACCGGGGAG.

For this clone: The DNA ends 3 residues before the CDR3 does, and the rest of the CDR3 is filled in from the germline J gene. The V gene is TRBV2, the J gene TRBJ2-3; D remains unclear. The CDR3 extends over 15 amino acids. The germline gives CDR1 SNHLY, CDR2 FYNNEI. V lost 1 base and J 2 bases, leaving 10 bases between the germline ends. The sequenced part of the CDR3 DNA is TGTGCCAGCAGTGAAGTAGGCGGTGACACAGATACG. It specifies CASSEVGGDTDT. The whole CDR3 reads CASSEVGGDTDTQYF.

Comments on this clone: The read comes to an end 3 residues before the CDR3 does, leaving the germline J gene to fill in the end. The chain uses TRBV2 and TRBJ2-2, with TRBD2 as a possible D gene (5 bases). The CDR3 loop spans 11 amino acids. CDR1 and CDR2 from the germline V gene are SNHLY and FYNNEI. The CDR3 loop reads CASSEDSPLFF. The covered CDR3 bases are TGTGCCAGCAGTGAGGACTCACCG.

The CDR3 DNA, read in part, is TGTGCCAGCAGTCAGGGAACC. It specifies CASSQGT. Given in full, the CDR3 is CASSQGTQYF. This chain uses TRBV6-2 or TRBV6-3 with TRBJ2-5; TRBD1 might be the D (5 bases). The read ends 3 residues shy of where the CDR3 ends; the end is completed using the germline J gene. From germline, CDR1 is MNHEY and CDR2 SVGEGT. The CDR3 runs 10 residues.